The clone carrying this T cell receptor beta chain has a handful of counts. Its specificity is not known. Amplification of TCR alpha and beta CDR3 regions from RNA used iRepertoire nested multiplex PCR. Each CDR3 protein is one row after TCRdb ran MiXCR on the multiplex PCR reads. The sample records about 400,000 distinct CDR3 sequences, more than 35% being singletons. The germline V gene has CDR1 SGHRS and CDR2 YFSETQ. There are 13 residues in the CDR3. The V gene end was trimmed by 3 bases and the J gene end by 6 bases; junction bases not matched to a gene: 6. These data are taken from a study of glioma-infiltrating T cells. Overall study context: Low-grade gliomas were grade II; glioblastomas were grade IV at initial diagnosis.

General observations from the study: CDR3 overlap between tissue and blood was very small.

This chain links TRBV5-1 with TRBJ2-7; 7 nucleotides align to TRBD1. This receptor was taken from a human donor with low-grade glioma or glioblastoma, undergoing nonglioma brain surgery, or in good health (not recorded which). Sequenced: glioma tissue, nonneoplastic brain tissue, or PBMCs (not recorded which). The CDR3 region has the DNA TGCGCCAGCAGCTCAGGTGGGACAGCCGAGCAGTACTTC. This translates into CASSSGGTAEQYF.